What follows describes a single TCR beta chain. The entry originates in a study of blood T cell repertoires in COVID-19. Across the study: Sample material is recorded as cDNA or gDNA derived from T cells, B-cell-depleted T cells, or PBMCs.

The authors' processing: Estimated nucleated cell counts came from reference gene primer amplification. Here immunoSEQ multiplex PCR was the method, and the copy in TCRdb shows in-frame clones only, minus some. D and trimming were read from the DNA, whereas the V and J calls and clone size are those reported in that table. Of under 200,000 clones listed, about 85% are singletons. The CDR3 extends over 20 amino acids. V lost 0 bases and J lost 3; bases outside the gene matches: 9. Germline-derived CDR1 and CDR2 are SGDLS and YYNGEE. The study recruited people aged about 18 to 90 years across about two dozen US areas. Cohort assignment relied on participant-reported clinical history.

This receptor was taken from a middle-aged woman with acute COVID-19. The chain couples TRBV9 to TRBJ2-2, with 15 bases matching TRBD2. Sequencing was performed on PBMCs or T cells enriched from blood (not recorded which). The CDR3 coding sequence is TGTGCCAGCAGCGTAGACGCGCGGGGACTAGCGGGAGGTTACACCGGGGAGCTGTTTTTT. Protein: CASSVDARGLAGGYTGELFF. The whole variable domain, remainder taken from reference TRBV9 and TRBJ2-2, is DSGVTQTPKHLITATGQRVTLRCSPRSGDLSVYWYQQSLDQGLQFLIQYYNGEERAKGNILERFSAQQFPDLHSELNLSSLELGDSALYFCASSVDARGLAGGYTGELFFGEGSRLTVL.